This TCR beta chain was obtained from a study of regulatory T cells in long-lasting Graves disease. Germline CDR1 and CDR2: MDHEN and SYDVKM. The CDR3 consists of 14 residues. The ends lost 3 bases at V and 8 bases at J; junction bases unmatched: 7. The time point denotes: newly diagnosed GD, antithyroid drugs for less than 3 months. The TCR library used RNA extracted from PBMCs. An endocrinology department located in Xi'an, China, was where the patients came from. This clonotype has a handful of counts. CDR3 regions were amplified by Arm-PCR using iRepertoire HTBI primers to build TCR beta libraries. One entry per CDR3 protein results from TCRdb running MiXCR on the multiplex PCR reads. The sample lists fewer than 650,000 distinct CDR3 sequences, around 17% occurring once. Separately, the same data were catalogued under a study of T cells in Graves' hyperthyroidism and ophthalmopathy. That study adds: In the blood, most expanded thyroid clonotypes above 0.001 appeared as well.

The specimen comprised peripheral blood mononuclear cells (PBMCs), sampled at new diagnosis, from a patient treated with antithyroid drugs. J is TRBJ2-7 and V is TRBV28; 10 positions match TRBD1. This clonotype was obtained from a woman in her twenties or thirties with Graves disease. The CDR3 bases are TGTGCCAGCAGTTTCCTGGGACAGGGGTTTAAGCAGTACTTC. Amino acids: CASSFLGQGFKQYF.